The sequence of this TCR beta chain was determined in a study of blood T cell repertoires in COVID-19. About the study: Acute and convalescent COVID-19 samples came from the United States, Italy and Spain.

CDR3 size: 14 residues. CDR1 and CDR2 from the germline V gene are MDHEN and SYDVKM. The V and J ends lost 6 bases and 2 bases respectively, with 13 bases between them. Recruitment covered about 25 US areas and drew participants whose ages spanned about 18 to 100 years. Cohort 3 recovery required two negative PCRs, clearance, or symptom resolution. Study processing details: Amplification with reference gene primers provided the estimates of nucleated cell counts. TCRdb's table, derived via immunoSEQ multiplex PCR, lists solely in-frame clones and lacks some. V, J and clone size derive from that table, while D and trimming were established from the DNA sequence. The sample has hundreds of thousands of clones; about 84% are singletons.

The receptor comes from a woman aged 45 to 65 who had recovered from COVID-19. The chain carries TRBV28 and TRBJ1-1, with a weak D call TRBD1 (5 bases). The sequencing input was PBMCs or T cells enriched from blood (not recorded which). This CDR3 reads CASSTSQGNTEAFF. The CDR3 DNA is TGTGCCAGCAGCACTTCTCAGGGCAACACTGAAGCTTTCTTT.